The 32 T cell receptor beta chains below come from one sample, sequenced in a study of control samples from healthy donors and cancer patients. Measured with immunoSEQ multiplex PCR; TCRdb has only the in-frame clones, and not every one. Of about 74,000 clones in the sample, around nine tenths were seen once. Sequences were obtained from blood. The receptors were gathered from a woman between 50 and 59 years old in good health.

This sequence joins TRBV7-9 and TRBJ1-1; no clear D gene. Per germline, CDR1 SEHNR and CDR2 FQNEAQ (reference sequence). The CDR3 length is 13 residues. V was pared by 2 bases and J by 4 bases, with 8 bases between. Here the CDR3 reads CASSLLGPTEAFF. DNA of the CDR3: TGTGCCAGCAGCTTACTAGGCCCCACTGAAGCTTTCTTT.

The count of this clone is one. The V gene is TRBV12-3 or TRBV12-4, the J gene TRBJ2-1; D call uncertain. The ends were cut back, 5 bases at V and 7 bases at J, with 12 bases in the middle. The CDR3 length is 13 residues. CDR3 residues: CASSRGVLNEQFF. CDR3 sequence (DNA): TGTGCCAGCAGTCGTGGGGTTTTGAATGAGCAGTTCTTC.

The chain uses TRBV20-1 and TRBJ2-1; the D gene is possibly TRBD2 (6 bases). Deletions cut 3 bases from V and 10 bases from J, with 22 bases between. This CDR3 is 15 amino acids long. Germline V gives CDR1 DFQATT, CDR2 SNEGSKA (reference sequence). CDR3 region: CSASYRTNLLSEQFF. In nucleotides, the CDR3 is TGCAGTGCTAGTTACAGGACTAACCTTCTGAGCGAGCAGTTCTTC.

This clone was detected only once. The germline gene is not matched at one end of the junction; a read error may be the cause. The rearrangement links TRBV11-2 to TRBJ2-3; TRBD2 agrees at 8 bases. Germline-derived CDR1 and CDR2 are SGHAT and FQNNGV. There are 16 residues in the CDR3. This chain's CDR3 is CASSIDRGGATDTQYF. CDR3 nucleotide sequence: TGTGCCAGCAGCATAGATCGGGGGGGGGCCACAGATACGCAGTATTTT.

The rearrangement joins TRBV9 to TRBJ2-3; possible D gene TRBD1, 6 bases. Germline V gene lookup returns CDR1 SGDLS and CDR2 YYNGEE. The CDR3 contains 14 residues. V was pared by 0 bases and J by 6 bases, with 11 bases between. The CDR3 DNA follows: TGTGCCAGCAGCGTAGATCCTCAGGGGGATACGCAGTATTTT. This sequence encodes CASSVDPQGDTQYF.

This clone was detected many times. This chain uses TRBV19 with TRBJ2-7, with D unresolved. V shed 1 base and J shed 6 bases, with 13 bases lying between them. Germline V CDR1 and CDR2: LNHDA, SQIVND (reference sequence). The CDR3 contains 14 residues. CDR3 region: CASSIGQASTEQYF. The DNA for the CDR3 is TGTGCCAGTAGTATAGGGCAGGCCTCCACCGAGCAGTACTTC.

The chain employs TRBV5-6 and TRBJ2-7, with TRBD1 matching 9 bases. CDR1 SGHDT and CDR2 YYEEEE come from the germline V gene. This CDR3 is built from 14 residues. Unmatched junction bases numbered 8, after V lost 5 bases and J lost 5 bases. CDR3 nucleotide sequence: TGTGCCAGCAGAAGGGGACAGGGTTTTGACGAGCAGTACTTC. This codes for CASRRGQGFDEQYF.

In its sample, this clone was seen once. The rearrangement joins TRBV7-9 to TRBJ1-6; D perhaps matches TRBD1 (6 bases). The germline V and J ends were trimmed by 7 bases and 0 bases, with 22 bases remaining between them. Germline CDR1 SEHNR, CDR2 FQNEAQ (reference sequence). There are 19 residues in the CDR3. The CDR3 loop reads CASTVRGQFLSSYNSPLHF. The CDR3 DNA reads TGTGCCAGCACGGTGAGGGGACAATTTCTTAGCTCCTATAATTCACCCCTCCACTTT.

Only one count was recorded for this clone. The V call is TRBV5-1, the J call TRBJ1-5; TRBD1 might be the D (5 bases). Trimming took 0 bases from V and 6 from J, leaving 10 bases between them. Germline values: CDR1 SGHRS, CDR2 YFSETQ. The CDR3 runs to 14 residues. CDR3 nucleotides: TGCGCCAGCAGCTTGGAGGGGCAGGTTCAGCCCCAGCATTTT. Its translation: CASSLEGQVQPQHF.

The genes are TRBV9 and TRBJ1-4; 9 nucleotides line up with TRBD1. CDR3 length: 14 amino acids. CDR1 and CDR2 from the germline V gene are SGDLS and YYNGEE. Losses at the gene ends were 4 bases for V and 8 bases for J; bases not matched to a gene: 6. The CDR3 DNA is TGTGCCAGCAGCTCGGGACAGGGTACGGAAAAACTGTTTTTT. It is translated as CASSSGQGTEKLFF. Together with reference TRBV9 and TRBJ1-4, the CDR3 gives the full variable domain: DSGVTQTPKHLITATGQRVTLRCSPRSGDLSVYWYQQSLDQGLQFLIQYYNGEERAKGNILERFSAQQFPDLHSELNLSSLELGDSALYFCASSSGQGTEKLFFGSGTQLSVL.

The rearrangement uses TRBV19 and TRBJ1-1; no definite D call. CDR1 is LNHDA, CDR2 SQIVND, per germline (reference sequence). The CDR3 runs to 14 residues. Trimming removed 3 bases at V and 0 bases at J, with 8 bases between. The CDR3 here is CASSMRVMNTEAFF. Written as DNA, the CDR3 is TGTGCCAGTAGTATGAGGGTGATGAACACTGAAGCTTTCTTT. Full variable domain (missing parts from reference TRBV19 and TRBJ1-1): DGGITQSPKYLFRKEGQNVTLSCEQNLNHDAMYWYRQDPGQGLRLIYYSQIVNDFQKGDIAEGYSVSREKKESFPLTVTSAQKNPTAFYLCASSMRVMNTEAFFGQGTRLTVV.

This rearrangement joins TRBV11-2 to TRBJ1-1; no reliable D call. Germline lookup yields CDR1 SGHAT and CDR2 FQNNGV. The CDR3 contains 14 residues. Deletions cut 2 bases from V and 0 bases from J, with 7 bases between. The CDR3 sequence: CASSLNLMNTEAFF. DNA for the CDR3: TGTGCCAGCAGCTTAAATCTCATGAACACTGAAGCTTTCTTT.

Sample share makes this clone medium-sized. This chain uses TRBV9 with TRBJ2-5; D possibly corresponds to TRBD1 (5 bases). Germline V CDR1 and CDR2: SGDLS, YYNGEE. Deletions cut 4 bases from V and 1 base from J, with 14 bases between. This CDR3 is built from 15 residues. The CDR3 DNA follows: TGTGCCAGCAGCCCAGGGAAGGGCCTCCAAGAGACCCAGTACTTC. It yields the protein CASSPGKGLQETQYF.

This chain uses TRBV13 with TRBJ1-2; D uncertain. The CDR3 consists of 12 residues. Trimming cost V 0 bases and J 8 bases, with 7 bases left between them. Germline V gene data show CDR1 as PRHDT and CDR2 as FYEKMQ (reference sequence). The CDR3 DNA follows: TGTGCCAGCAGCTTAGGTGTCAGCGGCTACACCTTC. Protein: CASSLGVSGYTF.

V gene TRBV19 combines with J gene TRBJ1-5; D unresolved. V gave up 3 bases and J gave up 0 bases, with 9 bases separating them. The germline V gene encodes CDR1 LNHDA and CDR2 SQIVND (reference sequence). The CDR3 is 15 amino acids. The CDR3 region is CASSIGQSSNQPQHF. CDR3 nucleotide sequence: TGTGCCAGTAGTATCGGTCAAAGTAGCAATCAGCCCCAGCATTTT.

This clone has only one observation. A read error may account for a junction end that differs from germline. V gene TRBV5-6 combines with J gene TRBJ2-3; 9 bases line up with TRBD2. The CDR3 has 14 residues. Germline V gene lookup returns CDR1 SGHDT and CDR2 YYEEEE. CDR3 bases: TGTGCCCGCAGCTGGGGCGGGGGGGGAGATACGCAGTATTTT. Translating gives CARSWGGGGDTQYF.

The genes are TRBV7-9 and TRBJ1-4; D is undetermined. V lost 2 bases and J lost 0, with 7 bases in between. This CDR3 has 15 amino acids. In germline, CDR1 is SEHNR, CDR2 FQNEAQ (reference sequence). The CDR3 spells CASSLIEATNEKLFF. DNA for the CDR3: TGTGCCAGCAGCTTAATAGAGGCAACTAATGAAAAACTGTTTTTT.

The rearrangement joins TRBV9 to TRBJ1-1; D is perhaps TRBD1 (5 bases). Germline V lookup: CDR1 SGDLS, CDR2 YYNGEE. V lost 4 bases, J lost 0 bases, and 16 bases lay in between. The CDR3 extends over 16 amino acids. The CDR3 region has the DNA TGTGCCAGCAGCCCTCCCCGGGGGACGGTGAACACTGAAGCTTTCTTT. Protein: CASSPPRGTVNTEAFF.

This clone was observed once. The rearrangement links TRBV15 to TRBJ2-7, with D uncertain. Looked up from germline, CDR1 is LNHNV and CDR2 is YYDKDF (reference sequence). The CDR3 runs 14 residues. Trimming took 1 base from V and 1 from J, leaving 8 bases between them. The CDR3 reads CATSRGRTSYEQYF. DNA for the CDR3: TGTGCCACCAGCAGAGGACGAACATCCTACGAGCAGTACTTC.

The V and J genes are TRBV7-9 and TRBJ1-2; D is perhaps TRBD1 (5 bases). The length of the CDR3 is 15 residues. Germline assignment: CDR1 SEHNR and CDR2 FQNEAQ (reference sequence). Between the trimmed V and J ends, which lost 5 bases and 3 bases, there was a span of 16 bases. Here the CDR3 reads CASSISPPGDYGYTF. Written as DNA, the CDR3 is TGTGCCAGCAGCATTAGCCCTCCGGGGGACTATGGCTACACCTTC.

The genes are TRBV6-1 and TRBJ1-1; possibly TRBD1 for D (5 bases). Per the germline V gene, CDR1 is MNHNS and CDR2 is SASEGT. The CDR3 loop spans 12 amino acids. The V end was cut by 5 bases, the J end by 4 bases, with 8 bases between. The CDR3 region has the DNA TGTGCCAGCAGTTGGGGGGGCACTGAAGCTTTCTTT. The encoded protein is CASSWGGTEAFF.

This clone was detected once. In nucleotides, the CDR3 is TGTGCCTGGAGTGTCGGGACAGGGTACGCTCAGCCCCAGCATTTT. As protein: CAWSVGTGYAQPQHF. V is TRBV30 and J is TRBJ1-5; TRBD1 matches at 9 bases. Germline V lookup: CDR1 GTSNPN, CDR2 SVGIG (reference sequence). The CDR3 covers 15 residues. With V trimmed by 0 bases and J by 6 bases, 6 bases remained unmatched. The complete variable domain, with remaining parts taken from reference TRBV30 and TRBJ1-5, reads SQTIHQWPATLVQPVGSPLSLECTVEGTSNPNLYWYRQAAGRGLQLLFYSVGIGQISSEVPQNLSASRPQDRQFILSSKKLLLSDSGFYLCAWSVGTGYAQPQHFGDGTRLSIL.

The CDR3 loop is CASSFNTGELFF. The CDR3 DNA sequence: TGCGCCAGCAGCTTCAACACCGGGGAGCTGTTTTTT. The chain has TRBV5-1 and TRBJ2-2, with D unclear. Looked up from germline, CDR1 is SGHRS and CDR2 is YFSETQ. This CDR3 comprises 12 residues. The ends were cut back, 2 bases at V and 2 bases at J, with 1 base in the middle.

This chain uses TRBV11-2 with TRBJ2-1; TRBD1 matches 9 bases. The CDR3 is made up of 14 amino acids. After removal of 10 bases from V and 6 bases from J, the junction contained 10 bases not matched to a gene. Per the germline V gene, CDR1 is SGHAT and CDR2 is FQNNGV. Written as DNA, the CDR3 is TGTGCCACTCGAAGAGACAGGGGGAGCAATGAGCAGTTCTTC. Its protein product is CATRRDRGSNEQFF.

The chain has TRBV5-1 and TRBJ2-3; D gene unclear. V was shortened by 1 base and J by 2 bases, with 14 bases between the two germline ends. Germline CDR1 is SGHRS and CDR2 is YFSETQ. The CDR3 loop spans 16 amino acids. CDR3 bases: TGCGCCAGCAGCTTGAGGGCTAGGGTAGACACAGATACGCAGTATTTT. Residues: CASSLRARVDTDTQYF.

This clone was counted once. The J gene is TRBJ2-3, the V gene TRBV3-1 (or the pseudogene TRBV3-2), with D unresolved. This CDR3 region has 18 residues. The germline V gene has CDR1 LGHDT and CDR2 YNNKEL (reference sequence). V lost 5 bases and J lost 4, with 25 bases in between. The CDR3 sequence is CASSKGMERRNFPDTQYF. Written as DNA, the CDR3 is TGTGCCAGCAGCAAGGGTATGGAGCGAAGGAATTTCCCAGATACGCAGTATTTT.

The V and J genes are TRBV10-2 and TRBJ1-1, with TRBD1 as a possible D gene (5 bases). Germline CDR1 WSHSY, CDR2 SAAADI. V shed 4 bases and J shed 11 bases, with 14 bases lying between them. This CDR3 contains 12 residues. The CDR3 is CASSGRERGAFF. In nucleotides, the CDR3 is TGCGCCAGCAGTGGCAGGGAACGGGGGGCTTTCTTT.

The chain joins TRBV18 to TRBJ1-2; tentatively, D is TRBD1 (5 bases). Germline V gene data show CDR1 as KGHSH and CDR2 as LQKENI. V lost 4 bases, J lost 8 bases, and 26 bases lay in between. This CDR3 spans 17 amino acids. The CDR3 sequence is CASSLNKEGTLSGGYTF. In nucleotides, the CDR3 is TGTGCCAGCTCACTAAACAAAGAGGGGACCCTGAGTGGAGGCTACACCTTC.

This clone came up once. Here the CDR3 reads CASSNQGRNQPQHF. CDR3 bases: TGTGCCAGCAGTAACCAGGGCAGAAATCAGCCCCAGCATTTT. This chain connects TRBV2 to TRBJ1-5, with D possibly being TRBD1 (5 bases). V lost 5 bases and J 4 bases, leaving 12 bases between the germline ends. There are 14 residues in the CDR3. Germline V gives CDR1 SNHLY, CDR2 FYNNEI.

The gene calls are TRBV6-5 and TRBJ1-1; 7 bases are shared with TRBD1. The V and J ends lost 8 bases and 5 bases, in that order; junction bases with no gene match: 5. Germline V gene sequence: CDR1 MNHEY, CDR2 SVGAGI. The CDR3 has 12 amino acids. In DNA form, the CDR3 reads TGTGCCAGCCTCGCCAGGGGGACTGAAGCTTTCTTT. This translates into CASLARGTEAFF.

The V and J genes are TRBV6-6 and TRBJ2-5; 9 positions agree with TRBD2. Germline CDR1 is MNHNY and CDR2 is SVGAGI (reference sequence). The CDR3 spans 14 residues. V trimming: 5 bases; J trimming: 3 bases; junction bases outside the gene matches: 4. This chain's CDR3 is CASSGRLAEETQYF. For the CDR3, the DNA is TGTGCCAGCAGTGGGCGACTAGCGGAAGAGACCCAGTACTTC.

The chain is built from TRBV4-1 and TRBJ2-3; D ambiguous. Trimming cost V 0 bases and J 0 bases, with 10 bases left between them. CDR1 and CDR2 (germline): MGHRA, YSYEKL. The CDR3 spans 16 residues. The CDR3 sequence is CASSQDPAGSTDTQYF. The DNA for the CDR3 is TGCGCCAGCAGCCAAGACCCCGCCGGAAGCACAGATACGCAGTATTTT.